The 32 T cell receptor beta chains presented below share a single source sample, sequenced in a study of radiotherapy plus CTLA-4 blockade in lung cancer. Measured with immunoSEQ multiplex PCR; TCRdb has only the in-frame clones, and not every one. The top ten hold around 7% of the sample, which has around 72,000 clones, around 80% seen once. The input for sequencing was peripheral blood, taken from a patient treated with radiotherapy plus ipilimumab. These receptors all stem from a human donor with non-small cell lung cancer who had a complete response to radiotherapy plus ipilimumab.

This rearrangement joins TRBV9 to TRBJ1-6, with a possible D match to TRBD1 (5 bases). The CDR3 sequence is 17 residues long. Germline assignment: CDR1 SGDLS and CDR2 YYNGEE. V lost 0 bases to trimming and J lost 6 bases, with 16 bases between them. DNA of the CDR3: TGTGCCAGCAGCGTAGCTCAGGGCAGCACCATTAATTCACCCCTCCACTTT. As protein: CASSVAQGSTINSPLHF.

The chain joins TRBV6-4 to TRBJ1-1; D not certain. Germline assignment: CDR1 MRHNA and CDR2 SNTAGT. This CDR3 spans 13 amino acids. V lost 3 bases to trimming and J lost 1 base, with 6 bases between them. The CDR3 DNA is TGTGCCAGCAGTGAACAGCAGAACACTGAAGCTTTCTTT. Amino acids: CASSEQQNTEAFF.

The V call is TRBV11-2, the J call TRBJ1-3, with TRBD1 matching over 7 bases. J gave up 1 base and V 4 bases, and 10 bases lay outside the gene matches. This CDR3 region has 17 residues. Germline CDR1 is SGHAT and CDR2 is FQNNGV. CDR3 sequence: CASSSRGQVWSGNTIYF. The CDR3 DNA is TGTGCCAGCAGCTCCCGCGGACAGGTCTGGTCTGGAAACACCATATATTTT.

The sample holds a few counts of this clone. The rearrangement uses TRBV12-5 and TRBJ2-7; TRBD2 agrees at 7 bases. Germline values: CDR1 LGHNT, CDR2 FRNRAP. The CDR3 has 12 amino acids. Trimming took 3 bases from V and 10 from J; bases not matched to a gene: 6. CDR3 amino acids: CASGLEAGSQYV. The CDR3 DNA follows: TGTGCTAGTGGTTTAGAAGCGGGGTCTCAGTACGTC.

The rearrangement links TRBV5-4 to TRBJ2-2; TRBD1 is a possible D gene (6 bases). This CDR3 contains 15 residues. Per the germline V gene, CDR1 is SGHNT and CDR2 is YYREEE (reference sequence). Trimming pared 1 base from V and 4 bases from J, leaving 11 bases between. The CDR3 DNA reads TGTGCCAGCAGCTTGCAGGACAGAGGCACCGGGGAGCTGTTTTTT. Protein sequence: CASSLQDRGTGELFF.

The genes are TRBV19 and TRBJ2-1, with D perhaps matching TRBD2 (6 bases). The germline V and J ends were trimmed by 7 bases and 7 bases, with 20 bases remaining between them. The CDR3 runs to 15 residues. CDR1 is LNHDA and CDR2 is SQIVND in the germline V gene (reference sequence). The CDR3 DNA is TGTGCCAGTAAGTTAGGATTAGCGGAGGGGAATGAGCAGTTCTTC. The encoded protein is CASKLGLAEGNEQFF.

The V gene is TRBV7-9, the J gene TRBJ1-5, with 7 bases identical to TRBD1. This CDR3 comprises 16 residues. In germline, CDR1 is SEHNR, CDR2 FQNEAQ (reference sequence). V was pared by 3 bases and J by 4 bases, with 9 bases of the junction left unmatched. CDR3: CASSFGGTAFNQPQHF. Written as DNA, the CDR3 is TGTGCCAGCAGCTTCGGAGGGACAGCCTTTAATCAGCCCCAGCATTTT.

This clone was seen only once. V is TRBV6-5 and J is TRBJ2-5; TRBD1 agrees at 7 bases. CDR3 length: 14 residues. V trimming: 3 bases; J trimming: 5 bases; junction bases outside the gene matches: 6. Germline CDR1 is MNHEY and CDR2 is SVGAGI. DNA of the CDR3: TGTGCCAGCAGTTATCAACAGGGGCGGGAGACCCAGTACTTC. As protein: CASSYQQGRETQYF.

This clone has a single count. CDR3 in amino acids: CASSYAVGTQYF. The CDR3 bases are TGTGCCAGCAGTTACGCCGTTGGTACGCAGTATTTT. The chain uses TRBV7-9 and TRBJ2-3; D gene unclear. V shed 6 bases and J shed 8 bases, with 12 bases lying between them. In germline, CDR1 is SEHNR, CDR2 FQNEAQ (reference sequence). This CDR3 is 12 amino acids long.

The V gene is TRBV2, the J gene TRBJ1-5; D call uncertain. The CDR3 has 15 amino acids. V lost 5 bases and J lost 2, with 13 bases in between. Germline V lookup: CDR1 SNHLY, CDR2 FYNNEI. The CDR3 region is CASSSASVGNQPQHF. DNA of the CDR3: TGTGCCAGCAGTTCAGCCTCGGTTGGCAATCAGCCCCAGCATTTT. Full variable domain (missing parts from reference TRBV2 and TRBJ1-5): EPEVTQTPSHQVTQMGQEVILRCVPISNHLYFYWYRQILGQKVEFLVSFYNNEISEKSEIFDDQFSVERPDGSNFTLKIRSTKLEDSAMYFCASSSASVGNQPQHFGDGTRLSIL.

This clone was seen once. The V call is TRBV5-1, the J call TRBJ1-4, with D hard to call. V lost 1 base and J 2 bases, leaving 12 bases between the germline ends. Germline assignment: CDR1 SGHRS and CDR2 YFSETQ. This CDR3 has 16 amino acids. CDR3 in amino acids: CASSLMGGATNEKLFF. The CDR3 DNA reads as TGCGCCAGCAGCTTGATGGGTGGCGCGACTAATGAAAAACTGTTTTTT.

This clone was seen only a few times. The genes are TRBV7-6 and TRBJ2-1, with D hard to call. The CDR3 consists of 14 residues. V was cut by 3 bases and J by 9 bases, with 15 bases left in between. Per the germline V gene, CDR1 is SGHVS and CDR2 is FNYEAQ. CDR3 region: CASSLSLEPGEQFF. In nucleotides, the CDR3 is TGTGCCAGCAGCTTGTCTTTAGAACCGGGTGAGCAGTTCTTC.

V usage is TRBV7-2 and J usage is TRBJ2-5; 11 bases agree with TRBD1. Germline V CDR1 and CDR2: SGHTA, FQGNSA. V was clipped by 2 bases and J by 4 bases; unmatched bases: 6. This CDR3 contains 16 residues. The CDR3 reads CASSLSWDRGRETQYF. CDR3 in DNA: TGTGCCAGCAGCTTAAGCTGGGACAGGGGGAGAGAGACCCAGTACTTC.

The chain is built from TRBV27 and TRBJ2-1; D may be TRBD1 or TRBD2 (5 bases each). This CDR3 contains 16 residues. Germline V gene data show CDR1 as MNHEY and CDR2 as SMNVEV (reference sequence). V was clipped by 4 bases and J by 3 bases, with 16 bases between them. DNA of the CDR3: TGTGCCAGCAGTTCCCCCGGGACCCCAAGCTACAATGAGCAGTTCTTC. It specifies CASSSPGTPSYNEQFF.

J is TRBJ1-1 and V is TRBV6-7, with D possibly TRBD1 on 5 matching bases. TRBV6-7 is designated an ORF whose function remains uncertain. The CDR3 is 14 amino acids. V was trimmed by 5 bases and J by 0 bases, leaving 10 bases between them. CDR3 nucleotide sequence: TGTGCCAGCAGTCACGCAGGGTTGAACACTGAAGCTTTCTTT. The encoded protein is CASSHAGLNTEAFF.

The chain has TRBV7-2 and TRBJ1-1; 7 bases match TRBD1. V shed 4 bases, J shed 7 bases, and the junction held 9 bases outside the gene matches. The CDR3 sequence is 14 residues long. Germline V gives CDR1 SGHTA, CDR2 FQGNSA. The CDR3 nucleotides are TGTGCCAGCAGCTCACCGGGACAGCCTTTTGAAGCTTTCTTT. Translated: CASSSPGQPFEAFF. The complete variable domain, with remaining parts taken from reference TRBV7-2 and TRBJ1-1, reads GAGVSQSPSNKVTEKGKDVELRCDPISGHTALYWYRQSLGQGLEFLIYFQGNSAPDKSGLPSDRFSAERTGGSVSTLTIQRTQQEDSAVYLCASSSPGQPFEAFFGQGTRLTVV.

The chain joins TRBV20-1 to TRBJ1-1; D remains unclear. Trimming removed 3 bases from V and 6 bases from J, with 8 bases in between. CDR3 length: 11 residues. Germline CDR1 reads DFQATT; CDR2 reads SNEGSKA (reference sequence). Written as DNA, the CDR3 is TGCAGTGCTAGCTTGGCATCTGAAGCTTTCTTT. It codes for CSASLASEAFF.

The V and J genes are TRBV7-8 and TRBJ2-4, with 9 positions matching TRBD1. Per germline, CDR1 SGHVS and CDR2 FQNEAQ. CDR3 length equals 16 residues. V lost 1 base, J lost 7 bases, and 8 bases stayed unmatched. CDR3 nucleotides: TGTGCCAGCAGCTTAGGGACAGGGGTAAGGAGGAACATTCAGTACTTC. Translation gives CASSLGTGVRRNIQYF.

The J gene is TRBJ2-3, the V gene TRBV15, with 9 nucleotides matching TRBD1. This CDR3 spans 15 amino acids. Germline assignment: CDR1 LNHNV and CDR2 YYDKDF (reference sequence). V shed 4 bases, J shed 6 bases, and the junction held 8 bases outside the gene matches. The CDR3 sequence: CATSKGGQGSDTQYF. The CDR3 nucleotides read TGTGCCACCAGCAAAGGGGGACAGGGTTCCGATACGCAGTATTTT.

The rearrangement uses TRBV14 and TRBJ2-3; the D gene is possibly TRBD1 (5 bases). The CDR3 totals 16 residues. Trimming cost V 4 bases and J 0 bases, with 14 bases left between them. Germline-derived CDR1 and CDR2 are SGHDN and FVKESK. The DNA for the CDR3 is TGTGCCAGCAGCCCCTCCTGGGGCCTGAGCACAGATACGCAGTATTTT. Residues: CASSPSWGLSTDTQYF. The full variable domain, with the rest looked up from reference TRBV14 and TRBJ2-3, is EAGVTQFPSHSVIEKGQTVTLRCDPISGHDNLYWYRRVMGKEIKFLLHFVKESKQDESGMPNNRFLAERTGGTYSTLKVQPAELEDSGVYFCASSPSWGLSTDTQYFGPGTRLTVL.

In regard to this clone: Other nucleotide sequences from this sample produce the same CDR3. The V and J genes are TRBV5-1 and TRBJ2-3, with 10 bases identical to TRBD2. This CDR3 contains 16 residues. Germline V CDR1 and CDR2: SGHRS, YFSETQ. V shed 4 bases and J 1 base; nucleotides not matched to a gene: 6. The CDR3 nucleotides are TGCGCCAGCAGCCTTGGGGGGACTAGCGGCACAGATACGCAGTATTTT. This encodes CASSLGGTSGTDTQYF.

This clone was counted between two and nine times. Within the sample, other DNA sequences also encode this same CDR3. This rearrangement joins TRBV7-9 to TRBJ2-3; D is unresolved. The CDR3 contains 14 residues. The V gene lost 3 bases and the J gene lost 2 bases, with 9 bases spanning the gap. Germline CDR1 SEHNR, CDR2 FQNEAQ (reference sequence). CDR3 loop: CASSFNSPTDTQYF. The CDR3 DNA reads TGTGCCAGCAGCTTCAACAGTCCCACAGATACGCAGTATTTT.

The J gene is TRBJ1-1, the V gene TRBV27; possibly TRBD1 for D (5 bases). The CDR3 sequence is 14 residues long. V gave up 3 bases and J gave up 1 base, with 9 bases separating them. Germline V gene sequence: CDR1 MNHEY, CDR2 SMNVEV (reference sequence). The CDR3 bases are TGTGCCAGCAGTTTCCGACAGAGGAACACTGAAGCTTTCTTT. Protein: CASSFRQRNTEAFF.

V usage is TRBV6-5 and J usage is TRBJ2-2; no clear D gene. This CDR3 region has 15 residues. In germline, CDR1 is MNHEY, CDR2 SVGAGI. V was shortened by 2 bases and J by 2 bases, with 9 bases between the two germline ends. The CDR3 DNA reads TGTGCCAGCAGTTACCTCTATAAAAACACCGGGGAGCTGTTTTTT. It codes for CASSYLYKNTGELFF.

CDR3 in DNA: TGTGCCAGCAGCTTTTGGGGGGTTTCTCTAACCTACGAGCAGTACTTC. The encoded protein is CASSFWGVSLTYEQYF. V is TRBV5-6 and J is TRBJ2-7, with a tentative D call TRBD2 (6 bases). The germline CDR1 and CDR2 sequences are SGHDT and YYEEEE. V was clipped by 2 bases and J by 2 bases, with 17 bases between them. CDR3 length: 16 amino acids.

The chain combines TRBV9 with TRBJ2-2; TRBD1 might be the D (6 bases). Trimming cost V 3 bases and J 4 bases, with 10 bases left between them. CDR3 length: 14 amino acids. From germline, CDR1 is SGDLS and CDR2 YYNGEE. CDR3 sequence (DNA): TGTGCCAGCAGCGCGACAGGCGTCACCGGGGAGCTGTTTTTT. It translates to CASSATGVTGELFF.

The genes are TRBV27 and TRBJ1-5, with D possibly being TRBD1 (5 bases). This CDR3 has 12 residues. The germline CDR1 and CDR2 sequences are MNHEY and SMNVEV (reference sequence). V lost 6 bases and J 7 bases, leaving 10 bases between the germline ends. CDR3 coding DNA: TGTGCCAGCAGCCAAAGGGGCCAGCCCCAGCATTTT. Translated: CASSQRGQPQHF.

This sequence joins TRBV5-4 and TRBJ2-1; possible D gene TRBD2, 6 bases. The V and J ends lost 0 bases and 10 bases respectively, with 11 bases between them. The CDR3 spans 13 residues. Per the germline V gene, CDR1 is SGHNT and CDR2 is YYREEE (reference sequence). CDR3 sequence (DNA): TGTGCCAGCAGCTTGGTTGCGGGGCGGGAGCAGTTCTTC. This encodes CASSLVAGREQFF.

CDR3 sequence: CSGGGRYGGEDTEAFF. The CDR3 DNA reads TGCAGCGGTGGGGGGCGGTACGGGGGTGAGGACACTGAAGCTTTCTTT. V usage is TRBV29-1 and J usage is TRBJ1-1; TRBD1 is a possible D gene (6 bases). Deletions cut 7 bases from V and 3 bases from J, with 24 bases between. This CDR3 is 16 amino acids long. Germline CDR1 and CDR2: SQVTM and ANQGSEA.

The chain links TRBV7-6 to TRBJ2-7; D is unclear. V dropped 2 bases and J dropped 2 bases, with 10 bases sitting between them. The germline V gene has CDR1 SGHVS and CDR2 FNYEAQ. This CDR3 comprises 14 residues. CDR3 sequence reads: CASSLNDGPYEQYF. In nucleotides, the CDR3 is TGTGCCAGCAGCTTAAATGACGGCCCCTACGAGCAGTACTTC.

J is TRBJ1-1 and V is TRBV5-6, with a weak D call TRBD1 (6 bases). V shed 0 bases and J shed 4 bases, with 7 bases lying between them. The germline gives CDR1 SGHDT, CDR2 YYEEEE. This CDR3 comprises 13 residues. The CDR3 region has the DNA TGTGCCAGCAGCTTGGGGGGGCCCACTGAAGCTTTCTTT. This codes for CASSLGGPTEAFF. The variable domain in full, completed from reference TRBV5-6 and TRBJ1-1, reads DAGVTQSPTHLIKTRGQQVTLRCSPKSGHDTVSWYQQALGQGPQFIFQYYEEEERQRGNFPDRFSGHQFPNYSSELNVNALLLGDSALYLCASSLGGPTEAFFGQGTRLTVV.

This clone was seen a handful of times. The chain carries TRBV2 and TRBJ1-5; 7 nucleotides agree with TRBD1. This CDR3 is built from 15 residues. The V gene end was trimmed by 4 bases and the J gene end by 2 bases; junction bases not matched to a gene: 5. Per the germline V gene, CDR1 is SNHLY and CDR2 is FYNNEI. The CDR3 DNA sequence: TGTGCCAGCAGTGCGGGACAGACCCGCAATCAGCCCCAGCATTTT. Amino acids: CASSAGQTRNQPQHF.